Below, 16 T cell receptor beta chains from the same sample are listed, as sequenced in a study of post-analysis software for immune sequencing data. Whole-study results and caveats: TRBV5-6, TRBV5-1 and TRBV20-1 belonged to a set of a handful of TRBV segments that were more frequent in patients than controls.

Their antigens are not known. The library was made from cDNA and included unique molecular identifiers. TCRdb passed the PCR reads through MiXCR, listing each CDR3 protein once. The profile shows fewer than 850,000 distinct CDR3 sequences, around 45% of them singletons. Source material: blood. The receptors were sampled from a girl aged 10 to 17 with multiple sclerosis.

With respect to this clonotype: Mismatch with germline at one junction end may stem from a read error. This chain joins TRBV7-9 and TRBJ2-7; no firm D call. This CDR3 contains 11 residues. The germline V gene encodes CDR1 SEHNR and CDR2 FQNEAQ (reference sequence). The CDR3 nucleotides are TGTGCCGGCAGCGCGAGCGACGAGCAGTACTTC. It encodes CAGSASDEQYF.

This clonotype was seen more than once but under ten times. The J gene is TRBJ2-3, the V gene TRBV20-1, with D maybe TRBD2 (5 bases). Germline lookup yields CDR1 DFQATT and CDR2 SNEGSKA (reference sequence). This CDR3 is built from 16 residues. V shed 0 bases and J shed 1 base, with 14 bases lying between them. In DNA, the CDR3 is TGCAGTGCTAGAGATACGGGCAGCGGTCGCACAGATACGCAGTATTTT. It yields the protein CSARDTGSGRTDTQYF.

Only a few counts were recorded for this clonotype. The CDR3 sequence is CASSQWTSGRVYEQFF. For the CDR3, the DNA is TGTGCCAGCAGCCAATGGACTAGCGGGAGAGTCTATGAGCAGTTCTTC. V and J are TRBV4-2 and TRBJ2-1; 13 bases match TRBD2. The CDR3 extends over 16 amino acids. CDR1 and CDR2 (germline): LGHNA, YNFKEQ. Trimming at V came to 2 bases and at J to 8 bases, leaving 6 bases not matched to a gene.

DNA for the CDR3: TGCGCCAGCAGTAGATCGCAGGGCTCCTACAATGAGCAGTTCTTC. Amino acids: CASSRSQGSYNEQFF. The gene calls are TRBV10-2 and TRBJ2-1, with a tentative D call TRBD1 (5 bases). Germline CDR1 is WSHSY and CDR2 is SAAADI. The CDR3 contains 15 residues. V was trimmed by 5 bases and J by 0 bases, leaving 11 bases between them.

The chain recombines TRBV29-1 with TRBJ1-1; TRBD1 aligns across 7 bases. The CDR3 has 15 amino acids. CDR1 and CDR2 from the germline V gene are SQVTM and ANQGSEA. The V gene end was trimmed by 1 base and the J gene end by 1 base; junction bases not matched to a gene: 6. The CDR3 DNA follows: TGCAGCGTTGAAGTGGCAGCAGGGGGGAACACTGAAGCTTTCTTT. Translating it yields CSVEVAAGGNTEAFF.

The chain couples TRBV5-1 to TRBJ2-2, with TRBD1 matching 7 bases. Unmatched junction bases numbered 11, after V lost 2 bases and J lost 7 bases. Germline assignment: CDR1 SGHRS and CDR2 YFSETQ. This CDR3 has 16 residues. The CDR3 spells CASSFEIPQGIGELFF. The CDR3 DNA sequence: TGCGCCAGCAGCTTCGAAATACCACAGGGGATCGGGGAGCTGTTTTTT.

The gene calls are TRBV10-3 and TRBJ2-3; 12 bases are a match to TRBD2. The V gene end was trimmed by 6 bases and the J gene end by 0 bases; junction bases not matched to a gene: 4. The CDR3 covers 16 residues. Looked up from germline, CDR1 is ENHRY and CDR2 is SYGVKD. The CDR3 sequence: CAIRDGTSGSTDTQYF. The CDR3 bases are TGTGCCATCAGGGATGGGACTAGCGGGAGCACAGATACGCAGTATTTT.

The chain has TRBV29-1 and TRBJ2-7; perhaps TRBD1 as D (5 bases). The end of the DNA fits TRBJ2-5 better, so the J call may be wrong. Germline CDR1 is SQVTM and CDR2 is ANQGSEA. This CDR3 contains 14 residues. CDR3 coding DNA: TGCAGCGTTGAAGGTGGCAGGGAATTAGAGACCCAGTACTTC. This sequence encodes CSVEGGRELETQYF.

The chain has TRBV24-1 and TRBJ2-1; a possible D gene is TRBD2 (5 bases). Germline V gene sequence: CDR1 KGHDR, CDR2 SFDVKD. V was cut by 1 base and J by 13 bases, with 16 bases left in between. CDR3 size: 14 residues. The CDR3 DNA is TGTGCCACCAGTGATTTTCGGGCCGACGAGGGACAGTTCTTC. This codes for CATSDFRADEGQFF.

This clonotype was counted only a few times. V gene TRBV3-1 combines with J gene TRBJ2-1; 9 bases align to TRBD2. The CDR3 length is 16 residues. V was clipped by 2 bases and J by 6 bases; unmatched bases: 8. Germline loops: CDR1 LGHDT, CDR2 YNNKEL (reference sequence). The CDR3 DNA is TGTGCCAGCAGCCAACAGGCGGGAGGGGGGGGCAATGAGCAGTTCTTC. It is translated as CASSQQAGGGGNEQFF.

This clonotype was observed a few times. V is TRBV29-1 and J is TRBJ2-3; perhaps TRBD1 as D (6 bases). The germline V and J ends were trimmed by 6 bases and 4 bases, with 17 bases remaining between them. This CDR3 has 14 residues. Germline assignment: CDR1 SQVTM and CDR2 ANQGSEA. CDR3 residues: CSVRKGVIPDTQYF. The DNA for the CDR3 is TGCAGCGTCCGAAAGGGGGTAATACCAGATACGCAGTATTTT.

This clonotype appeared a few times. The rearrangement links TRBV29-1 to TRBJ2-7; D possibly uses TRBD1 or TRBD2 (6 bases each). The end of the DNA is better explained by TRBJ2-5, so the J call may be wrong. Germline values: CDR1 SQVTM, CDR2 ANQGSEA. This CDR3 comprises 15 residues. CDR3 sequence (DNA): TGCAGCGTCGTAGGGGGGAGGTACTCTCCAGGGACCCAGTACTTC. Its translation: CSVVGGRYSPGTQYF.

The CDR3 loop is CASSGDATYEQYF. CDR3 nucleotide sequence: TGTGCCAGCAGTGGGGACGCCACATACGAGCAGTACTTC. The J gene is TRBJ2-7, the V gene TRBV2; D possibly uses TRBD1 or TRBD2 (5 bases each). The germline V gene has CDR1 SNHLY and CDR2 FYNNEI. The CDR3 contains 13 residues. Trimming stripped 4 bases from V and 4 bases from J, with 11 bases between. The whole variable domain, remainder taken from reference TRBV2 and TRBJ2-7, is EPEVTQTPSHQVTQMGQEVILRCVPISNHLYFYWYRQILGQKVEFLVSFYNNEISEKSEIFDDQFSVERPDGSNFTLKIRSTKLEDSAMYFCASSGDATYEQYFGPGTRLTVT.

CDR3 DNA sequence: TGTGCCAGCATCTCCCGGGACTTATCCGGGGCCAACGTCCTGACTTTC. Translation gives CASISRDLSGANVLTF. The V and J genes are TRBV21-1 and TRBJ2-6; the tabulated D call, TRBD2, remains unverified against the DNA. TRBV21-1 is a pseudogene. The CDR3 covers 16 residues.

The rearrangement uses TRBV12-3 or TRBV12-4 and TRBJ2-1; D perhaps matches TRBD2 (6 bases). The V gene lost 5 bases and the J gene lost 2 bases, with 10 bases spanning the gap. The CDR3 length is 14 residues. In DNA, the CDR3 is TGTGCCAGCAGTCCTAGCGTAGCCTACAATGAGCAGTTCTTC. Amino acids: CASSPSVAYNEQFF.

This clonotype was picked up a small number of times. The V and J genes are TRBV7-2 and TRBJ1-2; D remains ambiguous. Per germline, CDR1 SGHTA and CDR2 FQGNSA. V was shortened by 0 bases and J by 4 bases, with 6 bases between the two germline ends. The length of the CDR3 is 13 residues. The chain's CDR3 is CASSLAAGYGYTF. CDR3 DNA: TGTGCCAGCAGCTTAGCAGCGGGCTATGGCTACACCTTC.